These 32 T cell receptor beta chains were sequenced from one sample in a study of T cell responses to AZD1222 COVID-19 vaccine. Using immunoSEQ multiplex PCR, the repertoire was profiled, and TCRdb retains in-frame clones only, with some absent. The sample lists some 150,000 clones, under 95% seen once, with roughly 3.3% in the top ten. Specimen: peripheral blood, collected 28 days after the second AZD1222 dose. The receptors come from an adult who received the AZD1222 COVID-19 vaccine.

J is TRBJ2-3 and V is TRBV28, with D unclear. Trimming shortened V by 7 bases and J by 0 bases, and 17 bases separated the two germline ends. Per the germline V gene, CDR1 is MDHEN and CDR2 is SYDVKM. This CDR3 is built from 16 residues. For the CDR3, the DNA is TGTGCCAGCACCCTTACCGGGCTCGGCAGCACAGATACGCAGTATTTT. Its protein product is CASTLTGLGSTDTQYF.

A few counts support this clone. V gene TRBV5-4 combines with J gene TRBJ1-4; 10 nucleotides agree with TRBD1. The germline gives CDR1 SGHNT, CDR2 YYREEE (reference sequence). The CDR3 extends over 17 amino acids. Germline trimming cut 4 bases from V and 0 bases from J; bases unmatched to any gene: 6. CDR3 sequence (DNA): TGTGCCAGCAGCAAGGGACAGGGGATTGCAACTAATGAAAAACTGTTTTTT. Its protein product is CASSKGQGIATNEKLFF.

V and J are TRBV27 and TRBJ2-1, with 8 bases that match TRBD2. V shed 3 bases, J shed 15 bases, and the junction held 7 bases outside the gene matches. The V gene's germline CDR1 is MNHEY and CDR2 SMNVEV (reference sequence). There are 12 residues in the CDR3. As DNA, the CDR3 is TGTGCCAGCAGTTTGTCGGGAGGGCCGTGGTTCTTC. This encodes CASSLSGGPWFF.

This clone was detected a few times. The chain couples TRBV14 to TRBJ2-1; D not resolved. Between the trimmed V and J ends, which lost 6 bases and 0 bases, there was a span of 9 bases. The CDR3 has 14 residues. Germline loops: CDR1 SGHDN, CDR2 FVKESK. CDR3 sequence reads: CASRSSSSYNEQFF. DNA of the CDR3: TGTGCCAGCAGATCCTCGAGCTCCTACAATGAGCAGTTCTTC.

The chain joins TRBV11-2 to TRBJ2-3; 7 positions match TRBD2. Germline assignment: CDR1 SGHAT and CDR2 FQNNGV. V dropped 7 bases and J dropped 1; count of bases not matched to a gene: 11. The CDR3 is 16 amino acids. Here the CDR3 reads CASTHGALAGTDTQYF. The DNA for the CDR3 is TGTGCCAGCACCCACGGGGCCCTAGCGGGCACAGATACGCAGTATTTT.

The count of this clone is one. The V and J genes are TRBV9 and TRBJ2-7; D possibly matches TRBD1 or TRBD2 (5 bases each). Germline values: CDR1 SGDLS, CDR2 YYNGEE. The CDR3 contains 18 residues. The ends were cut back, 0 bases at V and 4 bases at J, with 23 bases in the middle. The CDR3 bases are TGTGCCAGCAGCGTAGTGCCCAATGGGGGAGCGGCCGGGTACGAGCAGTACTTC. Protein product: CASSVVPNGGAAGYEQYF.

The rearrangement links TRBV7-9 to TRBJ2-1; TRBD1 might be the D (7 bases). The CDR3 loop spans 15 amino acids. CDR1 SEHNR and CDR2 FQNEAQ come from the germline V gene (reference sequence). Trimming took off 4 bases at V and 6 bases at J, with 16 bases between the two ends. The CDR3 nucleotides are TGTGCCAGCAGCTCGGAGGGGGCGCGGTCCAATGAGCAGTTCTTC. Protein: CASSSEGARSNEQFF.

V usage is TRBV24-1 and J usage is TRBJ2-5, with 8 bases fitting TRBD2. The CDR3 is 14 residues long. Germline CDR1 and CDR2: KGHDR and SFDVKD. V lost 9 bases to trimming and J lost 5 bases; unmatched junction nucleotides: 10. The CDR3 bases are TGTGCCACCCAGAAAACCGGGACTAGGGAGACCCAGTACTTC. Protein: CATQKTGTRETQYF.

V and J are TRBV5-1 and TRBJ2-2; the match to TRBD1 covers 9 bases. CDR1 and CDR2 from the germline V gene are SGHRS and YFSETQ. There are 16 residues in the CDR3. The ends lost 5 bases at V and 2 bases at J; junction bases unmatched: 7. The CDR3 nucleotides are TGCGCCAGCAGGGACAGGGGCCGTCGAAACACCGGGGAGCTGTTTTTT. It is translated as CASRDRGRRNTGELFF.

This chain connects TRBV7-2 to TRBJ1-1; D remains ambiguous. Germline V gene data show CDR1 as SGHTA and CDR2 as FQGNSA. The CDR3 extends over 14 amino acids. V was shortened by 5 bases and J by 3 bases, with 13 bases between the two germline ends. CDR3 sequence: CASSHRYGDTEAFF. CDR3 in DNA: TGTGCCAGCAGCCACAGATACGGGGACACTGAAGCTTTCTTT. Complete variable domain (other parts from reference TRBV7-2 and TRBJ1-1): GAGVSQSPSNKVTEKGKDVELRCDPISGHTALYWYRQSLGQGLEFLIYFQGNSAPDKSGLPSDRFSAERTGGSVSTLTIQRTQQEDSAVYLCASSHRYGDTEAFFGQGTRLTVV.

This CDR3 reads CASSSQGPNEQFF. CDR3 in DNA: TGCGCCAGCAGCTCCCAGGGACCGAATGAGCAGTTCTTC. The chain employs TRBV5-1 and TRBJ2-1; TRBD1 or TRBD2 may be the D gene (5 bases each). The germline V gene encodes CDR1 SGHRS and CDR2 YFSETQ. V lost 3 bases, J lost 7 bases, and 11 bases lay in between. The CDR3 extends over 13 amino acids. Variable domain in full (rest from reference TRBV5-1 and TRBJ2-1): KAGVTQTPRYLIKTRGQQVTLSCSPISGHRSVSWYQQTPGQGLQFLFEYFSETQRNKGNFPGRFSGRQFSNSRSEMNVSTLELGDSALYLCASSSQGPNEQFFGPGTRLTVL.

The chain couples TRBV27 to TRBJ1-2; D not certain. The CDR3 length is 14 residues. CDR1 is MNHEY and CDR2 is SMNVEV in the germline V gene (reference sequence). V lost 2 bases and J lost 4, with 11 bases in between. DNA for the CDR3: TGTGCCAGCAGTTTAGGCAGAGAGAGCTATGGCTACACCTTC. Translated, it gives CASSLGRESYGYTF.

CDR3: CSASRGQGTYKNIQYF. In DNA form, the CDR3 reads TGCAGTGCTAGTAGGGGACAGGGGACGTACAAAAACATTCAGTACTTC. This chain uses TRBV20-1 with TRBJ2-4; 10 bases line up with TRBD1. Germline V gene sequence: CDR1 DFQATT, CDR2 SNEGSKA (reference sequence). The CDR3 extends over 16 amino acids. J lost 3 bases, V lost 3 bases, and 8 bases had no gene match.

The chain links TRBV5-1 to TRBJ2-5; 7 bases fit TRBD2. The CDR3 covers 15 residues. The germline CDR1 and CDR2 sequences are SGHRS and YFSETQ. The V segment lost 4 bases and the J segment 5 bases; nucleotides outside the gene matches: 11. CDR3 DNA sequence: TGCGCCAGCAGCACCTCTAGCGGCACTGGGGAGACCCAGTACTTC. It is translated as CASSTSSGTGETQYF.

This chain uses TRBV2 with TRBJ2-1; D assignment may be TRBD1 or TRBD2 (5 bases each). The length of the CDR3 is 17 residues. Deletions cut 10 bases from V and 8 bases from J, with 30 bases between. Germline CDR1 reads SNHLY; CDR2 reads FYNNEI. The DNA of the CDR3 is TGTGCCATCCCGTCGGGGCGAGAGACTTCCAGGGCGGATGAGCAGTTCTTC. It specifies CAIPSGRETSRADEQFF.

CDR3 protein: CAISAGEVSGNTIYF. CDR3 bases: TGTGCCATCAGTGCGGGGGAAGTCTCTGGAAACACCATATATTTT. The chain has TRBV10-3 and TRBJ1-3; tentatively, D is TRBD1 (5 bases). CDR3 length equals 15 residues. Germline V lookup: CDR1 ENHRY, CDR2 SYGVKD. The V and J ends lost 4 bases and 0 bases respectively, with 10 bases between them.

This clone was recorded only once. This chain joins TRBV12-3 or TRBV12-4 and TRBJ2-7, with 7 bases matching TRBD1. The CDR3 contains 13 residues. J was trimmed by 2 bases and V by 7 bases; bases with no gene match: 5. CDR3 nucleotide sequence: TGTGCCAGCACCCGGACAGGAACCTACGAGCAGTACTTC. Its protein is CASTRTGTYEQYF.

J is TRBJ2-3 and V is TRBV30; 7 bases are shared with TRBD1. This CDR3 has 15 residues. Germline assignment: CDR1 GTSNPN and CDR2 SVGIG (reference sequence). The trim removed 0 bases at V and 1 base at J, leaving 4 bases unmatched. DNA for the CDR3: TGTGCCTGGAGTGTACTAGGGGGCGGCACAGATACGCAGTATTTT. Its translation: CAWSVLGGGTDTQYF.

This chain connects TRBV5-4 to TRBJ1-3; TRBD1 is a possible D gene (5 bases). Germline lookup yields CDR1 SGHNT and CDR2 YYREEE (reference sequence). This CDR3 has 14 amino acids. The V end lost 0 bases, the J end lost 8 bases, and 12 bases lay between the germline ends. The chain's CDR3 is CASSLAGAVDTIYF. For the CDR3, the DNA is TGTGCCAGCAGCTTGGCCGGGGCCGTGGACACCATATATTTT.

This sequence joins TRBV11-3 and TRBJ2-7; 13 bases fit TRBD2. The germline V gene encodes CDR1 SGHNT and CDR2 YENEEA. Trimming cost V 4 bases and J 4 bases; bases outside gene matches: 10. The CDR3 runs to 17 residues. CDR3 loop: CASSSNILAGGLYEQYF. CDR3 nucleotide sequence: TGTGCCAGCAGCTCGAATATACTAGCGGGAGGGTTGTACGAGCAGTACTTC.

The CDR3 here is CASSLAAGTGDRETQYF. The CDR3 bases are TGTGCCAGCAGCTTAGCGGCCGGGACAGGCGACCGGGAGACCCAGTACTTC. The chain is built from TRBV11-3 and TRBJ2-5; 8 bases match TRBD1. The CDR3 loop spans 17 amino acids. V dropped 1 base and J dropped 5; count of bases not matched to a gene: 12. Germline V gene sequence: CDR1 SGHNT, CDR2 YENEEA.

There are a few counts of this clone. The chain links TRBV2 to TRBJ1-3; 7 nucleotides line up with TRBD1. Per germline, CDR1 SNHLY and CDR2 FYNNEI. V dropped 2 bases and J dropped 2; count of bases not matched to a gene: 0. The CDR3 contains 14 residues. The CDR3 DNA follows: TGTGCCAGCAGTGAACAGGGGGCTGGAAACACCATATATTTT. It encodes CASSEQGAGNTIYF.

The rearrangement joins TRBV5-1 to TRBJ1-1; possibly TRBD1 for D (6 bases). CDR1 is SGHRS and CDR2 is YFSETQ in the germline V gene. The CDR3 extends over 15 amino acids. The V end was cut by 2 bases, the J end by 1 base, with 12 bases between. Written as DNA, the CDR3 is TGCGCCAGCAGCTTTGACGGGGGGGCGAACACTGAAGCTTTCTTT. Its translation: CASSFDGGANTEAFF.

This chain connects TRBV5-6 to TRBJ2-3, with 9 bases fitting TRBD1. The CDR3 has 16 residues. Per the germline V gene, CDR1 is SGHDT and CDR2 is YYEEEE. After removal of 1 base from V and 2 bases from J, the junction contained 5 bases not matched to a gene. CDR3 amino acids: CASSLRGTGYTDTQYF. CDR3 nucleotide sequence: TGTGCCAGCAGCTTGCGAGGGACAGGGTACACAGATACGCAGTATTTT.

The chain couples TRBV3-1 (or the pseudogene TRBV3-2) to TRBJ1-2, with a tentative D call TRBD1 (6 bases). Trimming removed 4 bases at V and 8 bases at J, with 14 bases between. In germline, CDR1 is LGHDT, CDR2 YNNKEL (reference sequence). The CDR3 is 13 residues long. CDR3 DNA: TGTGCCAGCAGCCCCTCAGGGGCTAACGGCTACACCTTC. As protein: CASSPSGANGYTF.

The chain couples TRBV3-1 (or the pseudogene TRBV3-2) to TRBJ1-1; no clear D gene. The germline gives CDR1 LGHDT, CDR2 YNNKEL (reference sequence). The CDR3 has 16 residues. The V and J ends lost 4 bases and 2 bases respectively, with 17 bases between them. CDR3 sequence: CASSPPRGAGNTEAFF. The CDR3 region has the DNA TGTGCCAGCAGCCCCCCCCGGGGTGCGGGAAACACTGAAGCTTTCTTT.

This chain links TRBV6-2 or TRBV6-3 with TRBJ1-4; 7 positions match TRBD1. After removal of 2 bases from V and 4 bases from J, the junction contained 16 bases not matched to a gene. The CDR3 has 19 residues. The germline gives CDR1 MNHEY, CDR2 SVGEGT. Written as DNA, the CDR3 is TGTGCCAGCAGTTACCCCATCTCCGGGACAGCCGACGTTAATGAAAAACTGTTTTTT. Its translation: CASSYPISGTADVNEKLFF.

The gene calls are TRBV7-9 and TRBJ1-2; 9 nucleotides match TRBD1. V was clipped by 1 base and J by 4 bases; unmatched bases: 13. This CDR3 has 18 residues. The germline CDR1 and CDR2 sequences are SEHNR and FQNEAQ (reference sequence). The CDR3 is CASSLDASGQGLGYGYTF. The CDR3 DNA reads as TGTGCCAGCAGCTTAGACGCATCGGGACAGGGCTTAGGCTATGGCTACACCTTC. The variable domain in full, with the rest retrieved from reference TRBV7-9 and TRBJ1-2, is DTGVSQNPRHKITKRGQNVTFRCDPISEHNRLYWYRQTLGQGPEFLTYFQNEAQLEKSRLLSDRFSAERPKGSFSTLEIQRTEQGDSAMYLCASSLDASGQGLGYGYTFGSGTRLTVV.

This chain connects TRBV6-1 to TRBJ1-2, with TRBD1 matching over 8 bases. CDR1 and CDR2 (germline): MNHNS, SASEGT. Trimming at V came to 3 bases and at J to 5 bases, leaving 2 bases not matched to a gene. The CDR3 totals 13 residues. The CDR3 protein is CASSERTGYGYTF. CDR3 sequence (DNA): TGTGCCAGCAGTGAGCGGACAGGGTATGGCTACACCTTC.

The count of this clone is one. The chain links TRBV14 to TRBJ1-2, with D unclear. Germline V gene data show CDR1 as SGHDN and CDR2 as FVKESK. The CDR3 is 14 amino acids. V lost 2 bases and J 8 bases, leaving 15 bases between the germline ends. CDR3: CASSQSVSYGGYTF. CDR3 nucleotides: TGTGCCAGCAGCCAATCCGTGAGTTATGGAGGCTACACCTTC.

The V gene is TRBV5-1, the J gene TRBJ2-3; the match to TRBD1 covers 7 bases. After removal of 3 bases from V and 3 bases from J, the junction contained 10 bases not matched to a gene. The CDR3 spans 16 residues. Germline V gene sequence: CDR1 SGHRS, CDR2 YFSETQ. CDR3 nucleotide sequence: TGCGCCAGCAGCTCCTTATACAGGGGAGAGACAGATACGCAGTATTTT. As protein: CASSSLYRGETDTQYF.

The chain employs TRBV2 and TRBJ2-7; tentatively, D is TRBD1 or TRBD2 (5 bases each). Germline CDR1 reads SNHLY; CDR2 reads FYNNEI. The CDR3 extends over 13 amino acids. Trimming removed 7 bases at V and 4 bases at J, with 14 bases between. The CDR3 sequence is CASTQRQRYEQYF. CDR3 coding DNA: TGTGCCAGCACCCAGCGACAGCGGTACGAGCAGTACTTC.